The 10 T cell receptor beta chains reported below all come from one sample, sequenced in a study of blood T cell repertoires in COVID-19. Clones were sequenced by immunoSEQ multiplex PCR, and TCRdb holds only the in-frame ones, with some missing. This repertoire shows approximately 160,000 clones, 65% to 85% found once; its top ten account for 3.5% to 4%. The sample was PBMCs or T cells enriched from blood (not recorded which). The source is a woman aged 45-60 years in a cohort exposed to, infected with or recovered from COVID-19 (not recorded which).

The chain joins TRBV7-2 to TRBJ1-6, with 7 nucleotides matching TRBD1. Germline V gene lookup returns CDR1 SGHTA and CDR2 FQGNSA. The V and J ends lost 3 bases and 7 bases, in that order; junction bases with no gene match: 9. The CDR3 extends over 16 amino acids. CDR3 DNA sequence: TGTGCCAGCAGCTTGGCCATGGGACAGCCAAATTCACCCCTCCACTTT. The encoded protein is CASSLAMGQPNSPLHF.

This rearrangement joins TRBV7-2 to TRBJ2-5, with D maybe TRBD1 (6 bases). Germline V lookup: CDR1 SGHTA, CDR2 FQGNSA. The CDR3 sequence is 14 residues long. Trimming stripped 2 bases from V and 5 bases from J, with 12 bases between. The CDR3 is CASSLSITGETQYF. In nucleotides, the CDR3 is TGTGCCAGCAGCTTATCGATCACAGGGGAGACCCAGTACTTC.

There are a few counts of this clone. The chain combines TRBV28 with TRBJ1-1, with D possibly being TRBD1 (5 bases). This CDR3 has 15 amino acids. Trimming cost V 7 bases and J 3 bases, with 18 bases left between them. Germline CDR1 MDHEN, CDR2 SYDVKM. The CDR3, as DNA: TGTGCCAGCACCGGTTCCGGGGGGAGGGACACTGAAGCTTTCTTT. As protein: CASTGSGGRDTEAFF.

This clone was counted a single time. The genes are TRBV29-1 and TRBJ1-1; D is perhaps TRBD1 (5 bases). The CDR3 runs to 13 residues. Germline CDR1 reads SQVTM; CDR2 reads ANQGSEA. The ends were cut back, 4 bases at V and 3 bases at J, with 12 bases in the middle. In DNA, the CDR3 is TGCAGCGTTGTCTCAGGGTTGGACACTGAAGCTTTCTTT. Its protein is CSVVSGLDTEAFF.

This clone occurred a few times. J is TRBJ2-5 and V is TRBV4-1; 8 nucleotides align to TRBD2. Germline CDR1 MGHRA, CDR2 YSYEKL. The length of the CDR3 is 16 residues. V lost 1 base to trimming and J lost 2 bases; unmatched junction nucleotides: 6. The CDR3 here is CASSQVSGEFQETQYF. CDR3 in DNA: TGCGCCAGCAGCCAAGTTAGCGGGGAGTTTCAAGAGACCCAGTACTTC.

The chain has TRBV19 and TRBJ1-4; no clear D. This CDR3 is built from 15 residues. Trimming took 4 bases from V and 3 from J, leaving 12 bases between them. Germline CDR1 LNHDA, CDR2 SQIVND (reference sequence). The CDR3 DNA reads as TGTGCCAGTAGTACGATCAATACAGCTAATGAAAAACTGTTTTTT. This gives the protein CASSTINTANEKLFF.

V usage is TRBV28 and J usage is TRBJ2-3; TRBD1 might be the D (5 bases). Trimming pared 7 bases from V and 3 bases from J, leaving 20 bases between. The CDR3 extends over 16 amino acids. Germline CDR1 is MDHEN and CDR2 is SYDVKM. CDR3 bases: TGTGCCAGCAAGGGTGTGTGGGGCGCTTCGACAGATACGCAGTATTTT. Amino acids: CASKGVWGASTDTQYF.

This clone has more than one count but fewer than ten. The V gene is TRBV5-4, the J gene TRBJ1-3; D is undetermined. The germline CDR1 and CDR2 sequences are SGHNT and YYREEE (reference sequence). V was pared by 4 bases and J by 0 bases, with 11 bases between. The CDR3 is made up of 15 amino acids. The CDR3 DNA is TGTGCCAGCAGCCCGGACCTAGCCTCTGGAAACACCATATATTTT. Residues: CASSPDLASGNTIYF. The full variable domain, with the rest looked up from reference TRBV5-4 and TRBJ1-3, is ETGVTQSPTHLIKTRGQQVTLRCSSQSGHNTVSWYQQALGQGPQFIFQYYREEENGRGNFPPRFSGLQFPNYSSELNVNALELDDSALYLCASSPDLASGNTIYFGEGSWLTVV.

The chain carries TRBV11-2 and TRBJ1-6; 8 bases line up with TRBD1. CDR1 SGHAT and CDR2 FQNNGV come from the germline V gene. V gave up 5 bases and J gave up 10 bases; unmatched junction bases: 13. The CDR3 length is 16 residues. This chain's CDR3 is CASSPSRGRGLSPLHF. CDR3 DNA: TGTGCCAGCAGCCCGAGTCGGGGCAGGGGGCTGTCACCCCTCCACTTT. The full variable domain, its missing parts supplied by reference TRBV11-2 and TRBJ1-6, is EAGVAQSPRYKIIEKRQSVAFWCNPISGHATLYWYQQILGQGPKLLIQFQNNGVVDDSQLPKDRFSAERLKGVDSTLKIQPAKLEDSAVYLCASSPSRGRGLSPLHFGNGTRLTVT.

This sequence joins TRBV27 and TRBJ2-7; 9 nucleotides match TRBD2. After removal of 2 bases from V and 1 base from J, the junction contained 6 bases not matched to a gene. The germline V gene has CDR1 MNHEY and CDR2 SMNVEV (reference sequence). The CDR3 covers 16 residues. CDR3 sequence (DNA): TGTGCCAGCAGTTTAGGTCTAGCGGGGTTATCCTACGAGCAGTACTTC. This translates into CASSLGLAGLSYEQYF.